Below, one T cell receptor beta chain is given with its context. The antigen remains unidentified. This specimen belongs to a study of T cell responses to AZD1222 COVID-19 vaccine. For the study at large: Analysis merged second doses at about 4 or about 12 weeks. Notes on the study in general: At study baseline, merely six AZD1222 recipients were seropositive. Among the donors, most were white British and more were female, and clonal diversity was possibly underestimated.

Libraries were prepared by immunoSEQ multiplex PCR; TCRdb keeps only in-frame clonotypes and omits some of them. The sample shows about 150,000 clones, approximately 89% of them seen only once. The receptor was derived from an adult in good health. Specimen: peripheral blood, collected on day 0 of AZD1222 vaccination.

For the CDR3, the DNA is TGTGCCAGCAGCTTAGGAGCCCTAGCGGGGGGGTACAATGAGCAGTTCTTC. This codes for CASSLGALAGGYNEQFF. V usage is TRBV11-3 and J usage is TRBJ2-1, with 12 nucleotides matching TRBD2. The CDR3 spans 17 residues. The germline CDR1 and CDR2 sequences are SGHNT and YENEEA. Trimming removed 1 base from V and 4 bases from J; junction bases left unmatched: 5.